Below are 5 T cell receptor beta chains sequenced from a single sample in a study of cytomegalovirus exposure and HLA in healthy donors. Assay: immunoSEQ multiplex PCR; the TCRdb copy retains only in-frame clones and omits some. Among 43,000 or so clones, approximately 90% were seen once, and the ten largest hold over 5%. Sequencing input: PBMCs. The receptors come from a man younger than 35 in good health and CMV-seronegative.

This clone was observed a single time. DNA of the CDR3: TGTGCCAGTAGTATCGGCGGGGGGGCCGGCACCGGGGAGCTGTTTTTT. Translation: CASSIGGGAGTGELFF. The chain couples TRBV19 to TRBJ2-2; 9 nucleotides line up with TRBD2. The ends lost 3 bases at V and 4 bases at J; junction bases unmatched: 6. The germline CDR1 and CDR2 sequences are LNHDA and SQIVND (reference sequence). There are 16 residues in the CDR3. Combining the CDR3 with reference TRBV19 and TRBJ2-2 gives the whole variable domain DGGITQSPKYLFRKEGQNVTLSCEQNLNHDAMYWYRQDPGQGLRLIYYSQIVNDFQKGDIAEGYSVSREKKESFPLTVTSAQKNPTAFYLCASSIGGGAGTGELFFGEGSRLTVL.

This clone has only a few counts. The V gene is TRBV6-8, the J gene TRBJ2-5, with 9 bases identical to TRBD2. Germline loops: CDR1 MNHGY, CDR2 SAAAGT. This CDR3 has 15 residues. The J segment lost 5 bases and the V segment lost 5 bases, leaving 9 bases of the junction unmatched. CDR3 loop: CASSPPTSGLETQYF. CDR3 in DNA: TGTGCCAGCAGTCCACCGACTAGCGGCCTGGAGACCCAGTACTTC.

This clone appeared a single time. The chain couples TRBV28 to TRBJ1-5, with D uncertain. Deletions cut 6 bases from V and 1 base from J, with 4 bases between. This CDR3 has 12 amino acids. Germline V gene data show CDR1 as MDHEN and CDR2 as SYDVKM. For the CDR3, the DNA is TGTGCCAGCAGGCGCAGCAATCAGCCCCAGCATTTT. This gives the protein CASRRSNQPQHF.

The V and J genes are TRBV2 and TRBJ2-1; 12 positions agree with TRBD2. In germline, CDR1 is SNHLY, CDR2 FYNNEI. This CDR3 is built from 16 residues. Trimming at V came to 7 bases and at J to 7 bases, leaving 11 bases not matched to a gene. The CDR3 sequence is CASNPLAGGPKNEQFF. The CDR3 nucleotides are TGTGCCAGCAACCCTCTAGCGGGGGGGCCTAAGAATGAGCAGTTCTTC. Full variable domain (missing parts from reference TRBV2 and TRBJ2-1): EPEVTQTPSHQVTQMGQEVILRCVPISNHLYFYWYRQILGQKVEFLVSFYNNEISEKSEIFDDQFSVERPDGSNFTLKIRSTKLEDSAMYFCASNPLAGGPKNEQFFGPGTRLTVL.

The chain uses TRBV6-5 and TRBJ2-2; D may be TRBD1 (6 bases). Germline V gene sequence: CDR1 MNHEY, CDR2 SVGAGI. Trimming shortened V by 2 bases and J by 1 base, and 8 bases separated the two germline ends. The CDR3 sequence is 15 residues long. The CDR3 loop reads CASSYGGQNTGELFF. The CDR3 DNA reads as TGTGCCAGCAGTTACGGGGGCCAGAACACCGGGGAGCTGTTTTTT.